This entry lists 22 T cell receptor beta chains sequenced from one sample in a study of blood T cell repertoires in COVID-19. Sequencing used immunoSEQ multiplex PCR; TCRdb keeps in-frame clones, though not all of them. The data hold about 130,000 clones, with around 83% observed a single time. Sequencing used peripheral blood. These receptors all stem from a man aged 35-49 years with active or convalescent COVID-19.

CDR3 coding DNA: TGTGCCACGAGAGGGAAGGGGGCGGCCGGGGAGCTGTTTTTT. Residues: CATRGKGAAGELFF. The chain recombines TRBV19 with TRBJ2-2; 7 nucleotides agree with TRBD1. This CDR3 spans 14 amino acids. CDR1 is LNHDA, CDR2 SQIVND, per germline (reference sequence). V lost 10 bases and J lost 6; bases outside the gene matches: 11.

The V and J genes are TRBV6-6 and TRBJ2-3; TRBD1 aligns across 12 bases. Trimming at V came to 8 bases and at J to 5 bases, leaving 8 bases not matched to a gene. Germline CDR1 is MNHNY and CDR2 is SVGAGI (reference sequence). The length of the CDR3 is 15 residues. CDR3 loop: CASSGTGGRKDTQYF. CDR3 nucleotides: TGTGCCAGCTCCGGGACAGGGGGCAGGAAAGATACGCAGTATTTT.

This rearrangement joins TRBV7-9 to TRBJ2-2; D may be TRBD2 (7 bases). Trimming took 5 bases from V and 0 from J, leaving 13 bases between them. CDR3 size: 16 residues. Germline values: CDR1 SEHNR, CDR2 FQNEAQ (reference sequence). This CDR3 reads CASSPPGGANTGELFF. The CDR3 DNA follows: TGTGCCAGCAGCCCCCCGGGGGGCGCGAACACCGGGGAGCTGTTTTTT.

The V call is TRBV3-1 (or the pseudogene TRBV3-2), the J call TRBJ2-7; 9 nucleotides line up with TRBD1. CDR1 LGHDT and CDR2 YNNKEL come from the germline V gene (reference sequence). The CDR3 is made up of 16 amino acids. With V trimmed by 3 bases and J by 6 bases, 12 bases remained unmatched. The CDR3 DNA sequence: TGTGCCAGCAGCCACCAACCCAGGACAGGGGCCACCGAGCAGTACTTC. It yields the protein CASSHQPRTGATEQYF.

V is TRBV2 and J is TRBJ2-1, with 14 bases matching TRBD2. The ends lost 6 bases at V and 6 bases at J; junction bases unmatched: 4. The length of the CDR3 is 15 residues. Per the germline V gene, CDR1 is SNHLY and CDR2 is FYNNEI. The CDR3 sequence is CASSEGTSGGNEQFF. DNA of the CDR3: TGTGCCAGCAGCGAGGGGACTAGCGGGGGCAATGAGCAGTTCTTC.

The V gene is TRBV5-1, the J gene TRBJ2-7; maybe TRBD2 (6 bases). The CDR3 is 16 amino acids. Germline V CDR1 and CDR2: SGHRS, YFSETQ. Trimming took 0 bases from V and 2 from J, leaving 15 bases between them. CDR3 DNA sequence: TGCGCCAGCAGCTTGGCCGAGAGGACGGGGGCCTACGAGCAGTACTTC. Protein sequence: CASSLAERTGAYEQYF.

CDR3 DNA: TGTGCCAGCAAGATGACAGGGGGGAATCAGCCCCAGCATTTT. Its protein product is CASKMTGGNQPQHF. This rearrangement joins TRBV2 to TRBJ1-5; 9 nucleotides align to TRBD1. The junction had 5 bases not matched to a gene; V was cut back by 7 bases and J by 4 bases. The CDR3 spans 14 residues. The germline gives CDR1 SNHLY, CDR2 FYNNEI. Drawing the rest from reference TRBV2 and TRBJ1-5, the complete variable domain is EPEVTQTPSHQVTQMGQEVILRCVPISNHLYFYWYRQILGQKVEFLVSFYNNEISEKSEIFDDQFSVERPDGSNFTLKIRSTKLEDSAMYFCASKMTGGNQPQHFGDGTRLSIL.

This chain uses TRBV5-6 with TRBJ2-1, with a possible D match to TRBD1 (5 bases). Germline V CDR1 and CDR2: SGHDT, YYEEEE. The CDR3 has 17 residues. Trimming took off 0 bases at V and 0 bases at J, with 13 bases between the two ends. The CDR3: CASSLGLGPDSYNEQFF. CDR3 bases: TGTGCCAGCAGCTTGGGGCTGGGGCCTGACTCCTACAATGAGCAGTTCTTC.

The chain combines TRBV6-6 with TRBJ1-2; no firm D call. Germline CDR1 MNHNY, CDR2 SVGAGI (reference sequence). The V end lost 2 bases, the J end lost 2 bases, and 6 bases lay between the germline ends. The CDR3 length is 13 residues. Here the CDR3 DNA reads TGTGCCAGCAGTTACGGGCAGAACTATGGCTACACCTTC. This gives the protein CASSYGQNYGYTF.

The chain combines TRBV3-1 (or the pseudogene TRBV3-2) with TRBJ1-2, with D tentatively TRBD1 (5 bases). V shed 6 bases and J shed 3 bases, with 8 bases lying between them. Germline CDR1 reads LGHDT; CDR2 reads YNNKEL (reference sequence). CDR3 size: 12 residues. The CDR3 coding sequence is TGTGCCAGCAGTACAGGAGACTATGGCTACACCTTC. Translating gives CASSTGDYGYTF.

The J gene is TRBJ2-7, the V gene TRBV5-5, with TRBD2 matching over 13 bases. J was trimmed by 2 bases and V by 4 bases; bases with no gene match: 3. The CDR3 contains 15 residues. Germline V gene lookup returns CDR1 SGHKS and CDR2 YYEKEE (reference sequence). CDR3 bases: TGTGCCAGCAGCCAACTAGCGGGGGGGACCTACGAGCAGTACTTC. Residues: CASSQLAGGTYEQYF.

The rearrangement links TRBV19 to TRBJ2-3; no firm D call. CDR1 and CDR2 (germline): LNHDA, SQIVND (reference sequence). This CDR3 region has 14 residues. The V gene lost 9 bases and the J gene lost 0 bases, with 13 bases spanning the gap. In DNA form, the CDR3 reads TGTGCCAGCCGCACTACTCCCAGCACAGATACGCAGTATTTT. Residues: CASRTTPSTDTQYF.

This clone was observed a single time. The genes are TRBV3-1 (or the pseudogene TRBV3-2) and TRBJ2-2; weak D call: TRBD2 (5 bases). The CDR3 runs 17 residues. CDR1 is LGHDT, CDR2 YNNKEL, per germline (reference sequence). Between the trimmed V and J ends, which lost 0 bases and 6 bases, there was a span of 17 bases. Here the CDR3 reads CASSQEWSGIPSGELFF. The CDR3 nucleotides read TGTGCCAGCAGCCAAGAGTGGAGCGGAATCCCTTCCGGGGAGCTGTTTTTT.

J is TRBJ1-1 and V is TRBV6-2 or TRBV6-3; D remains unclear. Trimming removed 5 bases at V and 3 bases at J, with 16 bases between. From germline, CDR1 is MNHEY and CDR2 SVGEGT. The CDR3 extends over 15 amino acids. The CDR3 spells CASSPPIPGYTEAFF. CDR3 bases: TGTGCCAGCAGTCCCCCCATACCAGGATACACTGAAGCTTTCTTT.

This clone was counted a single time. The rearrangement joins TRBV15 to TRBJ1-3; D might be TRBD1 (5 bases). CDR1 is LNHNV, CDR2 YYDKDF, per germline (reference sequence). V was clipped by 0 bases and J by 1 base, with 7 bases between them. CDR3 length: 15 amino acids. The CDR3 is CATSRDRGSGNTIYF. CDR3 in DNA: TGTGCCACCAGCAGAGATAGGGGTTCTGGAAACACCATATATTTT.

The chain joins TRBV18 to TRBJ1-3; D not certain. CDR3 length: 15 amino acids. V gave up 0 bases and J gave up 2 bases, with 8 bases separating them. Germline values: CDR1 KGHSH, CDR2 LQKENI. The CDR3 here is CASSPPTEPGNTIYF. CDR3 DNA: TGTGCCAGCTCACCACCCACAGAGCCTGGAAACACCATATATTTT.

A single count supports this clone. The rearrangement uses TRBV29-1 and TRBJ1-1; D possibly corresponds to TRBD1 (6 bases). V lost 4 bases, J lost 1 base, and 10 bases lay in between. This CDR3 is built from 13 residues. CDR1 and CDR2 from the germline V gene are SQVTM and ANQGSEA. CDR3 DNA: TGCAGCGTTGTACAGGGATCGAACACTGAAGCTTTCTTT. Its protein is CSVVQGSNTEAFF.

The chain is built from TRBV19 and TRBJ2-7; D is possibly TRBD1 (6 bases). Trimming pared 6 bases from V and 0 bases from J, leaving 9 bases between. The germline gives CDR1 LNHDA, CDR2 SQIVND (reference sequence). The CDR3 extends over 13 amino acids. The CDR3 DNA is TGTGCCAGTAGCAGGGACAACTCCTACGAGCAGTACTTC. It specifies CASSRDNSYEQYF.

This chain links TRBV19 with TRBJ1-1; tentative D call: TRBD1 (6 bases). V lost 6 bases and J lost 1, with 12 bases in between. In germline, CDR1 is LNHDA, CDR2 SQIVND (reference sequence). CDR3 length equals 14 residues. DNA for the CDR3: TGTGCCAGTAGCATCGGGACATCGAACACTGAAGCTTTCTTT. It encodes CASSIGTSNTEAFF. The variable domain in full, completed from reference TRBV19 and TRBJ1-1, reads DGGITQSPKYLFRKEGQNVTLSCEQNLNHDAMYWYRQDPGQGLRLIYYSQIVNDFQKGDIAEGYSVSREKKESFPLTVTSAQKNPTAFYLCASSIGTSNTEAFFGQGTRLTVV.

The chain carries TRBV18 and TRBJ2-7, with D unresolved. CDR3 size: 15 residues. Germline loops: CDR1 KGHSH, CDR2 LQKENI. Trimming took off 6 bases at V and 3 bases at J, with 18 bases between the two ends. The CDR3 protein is CASSQASTFLYEQYF. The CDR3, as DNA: TGTGCCAGCTCCCAAGCTTCGACATTCCTCTACGAGCAGTACTTC.

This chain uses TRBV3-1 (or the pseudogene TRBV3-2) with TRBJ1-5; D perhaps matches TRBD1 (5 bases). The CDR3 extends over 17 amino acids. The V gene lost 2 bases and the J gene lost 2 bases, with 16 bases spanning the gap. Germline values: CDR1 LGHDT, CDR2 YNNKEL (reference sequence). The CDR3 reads CASSQTGEVGGNQPQHF. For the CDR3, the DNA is TGTGCCAGCAGCCAAACAGGAGAAGTCGGAGGCAATCAGCCCCAGCATTTT.

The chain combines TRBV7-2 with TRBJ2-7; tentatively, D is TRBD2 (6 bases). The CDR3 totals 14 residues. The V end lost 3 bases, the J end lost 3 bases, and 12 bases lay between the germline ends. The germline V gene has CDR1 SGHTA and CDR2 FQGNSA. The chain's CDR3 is CASSFQGDFYEQYF. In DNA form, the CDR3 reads TGTGCCAGCAGCTTTCAAGGGGACTTCTACGAGCAGTACTTC.